The rows below give T cell receptor beta chains drawn from one sample of a study of metastatic and nonmetastatic thyroid tumors. Using MiXCR, TCRdb re-called clones from the PCR reads. This sample has 30,000 to 40,000 clones, with 15% found just once. The sequencing input was blood. Receptors originate from a male donor with papillary thyroid cancer or a benign thyroid nodule (not recorded which). Some clones in this sample may be carry-over from other donors' samples. The CDR3 runs from the conserved cysteine through the conserved F or W. The D gene is left open where the match is weak. Clone size appears in some rows only: once, few, many, or a class for an expanded clone.

V gene: TRBV7-6; D gene: NA; J gene: TRBJ1-2; clone size: many; CDR3 DNA: TGTGCCAGCAGCTCGGTGGGGGGCTATGGCTACACCTTC; CDR3 protein: CASSSVGGYGYTF
V gene: TRBV28; D gene: TRBD2; J gene: TRBJ2-7; clone size: many; CDR3 DNA: TGTGCCAGCGTAGCGGGAGGGCCGTCGCACGAGCAGTACTTC; CDR3 protein: CASVAGGPSHEQYF
V gene: TRBV27; D gene: NA; J gene: TRBJ1-2; clone size: many; CDR3 DNA: TGTGCCAGCAGTATTCCCCACGAGAGGGGGACATTCTATGGCTACACCTTC; CDR3 protein: CASSIPHERGTFYGYTF
V gene: TRBV10-3; D gene: NA; J gene: TRBJ1-3; clone size: many; CDR3 DNA: TGTGCCATCAGCGAAAAAAACACCATATATTTT; CDR3 protein: CAISEKNTIYF
V gene: TRBV28; D gene: NA; J gene: TRBJ1-5; clone size: many; CDR3 DNA: TGTGCCAGCAGCCCGGACACCCCTAGCAATCAGCCCCAGCATTTT; CDR3 protein: CASSPDTPSNQPQHF
V gene: TRBV6-5; D gene: NA; J gene: TRBJ1-5; clone size: many; CDR3 DNA: TGTGCCAGCAGTTACTCGAACTCGATGAATCAGCCCCAGCATTTT; CDR3 protein: CASSYSNSMNQPQHF
V gene: TRBV20-1; D gene: NA; J gene: TRBJ1-2; clone size: many; CDR3 DNA: TGCAGTGCTAGCAGCTCCCAGTCTGGCTACACCTTC; CDR3 protein: CSASSSQSGYTF
V gene: TRBV28; D gene: NA; J gene: TRBJ2-7; clone size: few; CDR3 DNA: TGTGCCAGCAGTCCGGTGGGGCGGGGCTACGAGCAGTACTTC; CDR3 protein: CASSPVGRGYEQYF
V gene: TRBV5-1; D gene: TRBD1; J gene: TRBJ1-5; clone size: NA; CDR3 DNA: TGCGCCAGTAGCTCGGGACAGCCGGATCAGACCCAGCATTTT; CDR3 protein: CASSSGQPDQTQHF
V gene: TRBV29-1; D gene: NA; J gene: TRBJ2-1; clone size: many; CDR3 DNA: TGCAGCGTTGAAGATGACAGGCGTAATGAGCAGTTCTTC; CDR3 protein: CSVEDDRRNEQFF
V gene: TRBV7-3; D gene: TRBD1; J gene: TRBJ1-6; clone size: many; CDR3 DNA: TGTGCCAGCAGCTTTTTGGGACAGGGCAATTCACCCCTCCACTTT; CDR3 protein: CASSFLGQGNSPLHF
V gene: TRBV20-1; D gene: TRBD2; J gene: TRBJ2-3; clone size: many; CDR3 DNA: TGCAGTGCCCTGGGAGGGGGCACAGATACGCAGTATTTT; CDR3 protein: CSALGGGTDTQYF
V gene: TRBV15; D gene: NA; J gene: TRBJ1-4; clone size: many; CDR3 DNA: TGTGCCACCAGCAGTTGGGAGGGGACTGAAAAACTGTTTTTT; CDR3 protein: CATSSWEGTEKLFF
V gene: TRBV4-2; D gene: TRBD1; J gene: TRBJ1-4; clone size: many; CDR3 DNA: TGTGCCAGCAGCCAAGTGGCGGACCCGGGGACAGCTAATGAAAAACTGTTTTTT; CDR3 protein: CASSQVADPGTANEKLFF
V gene: TRBV5-1; D gene: NA; J gene: TRBJ1-1; clone size: many; CDR3 DNA: TGCGCCAGCAGCTTGGAGTCGCAGGGGCGAGTGAACACTGAAGCTTTCTTT; CDR3 protein: CASSLESQGRVNTEAFF
V gene: TRBV5-1; D gene: TRBD2; J gene: TRBJ2-2; clone size: many; CDR3 DNA: TGCGCCAGCAGCTTTCTAGCGGGAAGCGGTACCGGGGAGCTGTTTTTT; CDR3 protein: CASSFLAGSGTGELFF
V gene: TRBV6-2/TRBV6-3; D gene: NA; J gene: TRBJ2-6; clone size: medium-sized; CDR3 DNA: TGTGCCAGCAGTTTGCGGACATCTGGGGCCAACGTCCTGACTTTC; CDR3 protein: CASSLRTSGANVLTF
V gene: TRBV6-1; D gene: NA; J gene: TRBJ2-1; clone size: medium-sized; CDR3 DNA: TGTGCCAGCAGCTTCTCACTCTACAATGAGCAGTTCTTC; CDR3 protein: CASSFSLYNEQFF
V gene: TRBV9; D gene: TRBD2; J gene: TRBJ2-3; clone size: many; CDR3 DNA: TGTGCCAGCAGCATAGGGGGACTAGCGGGTGGCGGAGATACGCAGTATTTT; CDR3 protein: CASSIGGLAGGGDTQYF
V gene: TRBV6-5; D gene: NA; J gene: TRBJ1-3; clone size: medium-sized; CDR3 DNA: TGTGCCAGCAGTTACGTGGGGGGATCTGGAAACACCATATATTTT; CDR3 protein: CASSYVGGSGNTIYF
V gene: TRBV7-9; D gene: NA; J gene: TRBJ1-6; clone size: NA; CDR3 DNA: TGTGCCAGCAGCAGGAAAGGATGGGATTCACCCCTCCACTTT; CDR3 protein: CASSRKGWDSPLHF
V gene: TRBV28; D gene: TRBD1; J gene: TRBJ2-1; clone size: few; CDR3 DNA: TGTGCCAGCAGACCTACAGGGGGCGCGGGGAATGAGCAGTTCTTC; CDR3 protein: CASRPTGGAGNEQFF
V gene: TRBV7-2; D gene: NA; J gene: TRBJ2-7; clone size: NA; CDR3 DNA: TGTGCCAGCAGCCCGAGGAGGGGGGGAAACGAGCAGTACTTC; CDR3 protein: CASSPRRGGNEQYF
V gene: TRBV11-2; D gene: NA; J gene: TRBJ2-1; clone size: once; CDR3 DNA: TGTGCCAGCAGCTTAGACCACTGGGGTGCCTTGAATGAGCAGTTCTTC; CDR3 protein: CASSLDHWGALNEQFF
V gene: TRBV27; D gene: NA; J gene: TRBJ1-1; clone size: many; CDR3 DNA: TGTGCCAGCAGTTTATCGAGGAACACTGAAGCTTTCTTT; CDR3 protein: CASSLSRNTEAFF
V gene: TRBV14; D gene: NA; J gene: TRBJ1-1; clone size: many; CDR3 DNA: TGTGCCAGCAGCCCTGTCTCTGAAGCTTTCTTT; CDR3 protein: CASSPVSEAFF
V gene: TRBV6-5; D gene: NA; J gene: TRBJ2-3; clone size: many; CDR3 DNA: TGTGCCAGCAACTACTTAACAGGGGACTTATTCAACACAGATACGCAGTATTTT; CDR3 protein: CASNYLTGDLFNTDTQYF
V gene: TRBV7-2; D gene: TRBD2; J gene: TRBJ2-7; clone size: many; CDR3 DNA: TGTGCCAGCAGCCGCAGCGGGAGTTCGAACGAGCAGTACTTC; CDR3 protein: CASSRSGSSNEQYF